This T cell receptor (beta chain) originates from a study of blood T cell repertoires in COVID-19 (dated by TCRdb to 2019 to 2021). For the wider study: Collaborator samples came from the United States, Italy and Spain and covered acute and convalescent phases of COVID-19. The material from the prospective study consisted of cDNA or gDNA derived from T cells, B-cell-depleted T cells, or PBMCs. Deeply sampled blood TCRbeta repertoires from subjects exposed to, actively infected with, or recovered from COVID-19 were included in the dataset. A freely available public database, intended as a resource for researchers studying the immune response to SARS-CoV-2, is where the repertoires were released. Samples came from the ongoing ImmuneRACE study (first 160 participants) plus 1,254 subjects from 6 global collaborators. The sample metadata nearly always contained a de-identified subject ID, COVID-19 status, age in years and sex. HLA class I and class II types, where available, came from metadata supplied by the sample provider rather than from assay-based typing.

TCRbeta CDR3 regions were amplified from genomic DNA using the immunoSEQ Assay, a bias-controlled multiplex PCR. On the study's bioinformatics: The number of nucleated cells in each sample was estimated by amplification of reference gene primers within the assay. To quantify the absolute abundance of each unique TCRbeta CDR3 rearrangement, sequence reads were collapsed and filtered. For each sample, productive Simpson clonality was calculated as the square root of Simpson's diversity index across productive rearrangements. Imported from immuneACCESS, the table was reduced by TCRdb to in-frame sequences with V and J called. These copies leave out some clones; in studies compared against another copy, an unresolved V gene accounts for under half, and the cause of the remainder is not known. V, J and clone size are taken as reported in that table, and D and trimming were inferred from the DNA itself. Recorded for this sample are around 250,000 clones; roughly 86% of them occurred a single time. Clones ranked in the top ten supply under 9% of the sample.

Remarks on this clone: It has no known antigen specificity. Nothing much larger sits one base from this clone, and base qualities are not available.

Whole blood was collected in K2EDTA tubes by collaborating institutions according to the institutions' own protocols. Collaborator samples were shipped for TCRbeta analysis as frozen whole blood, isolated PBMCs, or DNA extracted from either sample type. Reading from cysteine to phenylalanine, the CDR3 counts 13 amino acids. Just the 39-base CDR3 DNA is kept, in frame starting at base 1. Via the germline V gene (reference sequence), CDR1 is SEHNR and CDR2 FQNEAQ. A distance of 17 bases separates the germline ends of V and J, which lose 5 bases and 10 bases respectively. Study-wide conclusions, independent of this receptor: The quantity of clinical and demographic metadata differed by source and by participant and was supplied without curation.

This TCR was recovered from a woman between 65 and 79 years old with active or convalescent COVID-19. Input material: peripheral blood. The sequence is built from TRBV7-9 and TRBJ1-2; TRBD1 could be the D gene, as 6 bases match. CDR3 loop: CASSHDRSDVYTF. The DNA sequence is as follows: TGTGCCAGCAGCCATGACAGGTCAGATGTCTACACCTTC.